The present entry profiles one T cell receptor (beta chain) with its context. Its target is unknown. From germline, CDR1 is SGHNT and CDR2 YYREEE (reference sequence). V lost 1 base to trimming and J lost 0 bases, with 14 bases between them. CDR3 size: 17 residues. The treatment: oral pan-JAK inhibitor, 5-10 mg twice daily. This entry is derived from a study of CD8+ T cells in alopecia areata. The study, taken as a whole, reports: Scalp clonality and expanded CD8+ clones among the top 100 fell significantly with tofacitinib.

cDNA serving as the sequencing template came from extracted, reverse transcribed RNA. The assay was immunoSEQ multiplex PCR, and TCRdb's table has in-frame clones only and misses some. The data hold about 210,000 clones, with approximately 40% observed a single time. V gene TRBV5-4 combines with J gene TRBJ2-1; tentatively, D is TRBD1 (6 bases). This receptor was taken from a human donor with alopecia areata. The material was CD4+ T cells sorted from blood, obtained at approximately week 36, from a patient treated with tofacitinib. The CDR3 DNA reads TGTGCCAGCAGCTTGACCTACAGGGCGAACTCCTACAATGAGCAGTTCTTC. Amino acid sequence: CASSLTYRANSYNEQFF.